This T cell receptor (beta chain) was sequenced during a study of control samples from healthy donors and cancer patients. Using immunoSEQ multiplex PCR, the repertoire was profiled, and TCRdb retains in-frame clones only, with some absent. The repertoire holds around 190,000 clones, with about 92% as singletons. Germline V gene data show CDR1 as SGHAT and CDR2 as FQNNGV. With 3 bases clipped from V and 6 bases from J, the junction kept 5 bases outside the gene matches. The CDR3 consists of 15 residues. Sequenced input: blood. This TCR was recovered from a man between 25 and 39 years old in good health. The V gene is TRBV11-2, the J gene TRBJ2-2, with 9 bases lining up with TRBD1. CDR3 DNA sequence: TGTGCCAGCAGCTTCCGGGACAGGGTGTCCGGGGAGCTGTTTTTT. This gives the protein CASSFRDRVSGELFF.